Listed here are 3 T cell receptor beta chains from one sample, sequenced in a study of T-cell reconstitution after alpha-beta-depleted transplantation in children. Broader study findings: One year post-transplant, T-cell counts and diversity were largely derived from T cells produced anew.

These receptors' antigens are unknown. Preparation of the TCRbeta library used unique molecular identifiers. MiXCR was run by TCRdb on the PCR reads, yielding one entry per CDR3 protein. There are 250,000 to 300,000 distinct CDR3 sequences in the sample; less than 9.5% occur only once, and approximately 9.6% lies in the top ten. The sample in question was peripheral blood, obtained 360 days after TCRalphabeta/CD19-depleted stem cell transplant. These receptors came from a female patient younger than 10 who had a stem cell transplant for Fanconi anemia, so the T cells may come from the graft donor.

This clonotype was recorded at least ten times. The chain is built from TRBV5-1 and TRBJ2-5; TRBD1 or TRBD2 may be the D gene (5 bases each). The germline V and J ends were trimmed by 7 bases and 4 bases, with 17 bases remaining between them. The CDR3 contains 14 residues. CDR1 is SGHRS, CDR2 YFSETQ, per germline. CDR3 bases: TGCGCCAGCCGTCCCCAGGTCGGGGCAGAGACCCAGTACTTC. This encodes CASRPQVGAETQYF. The whole variable domain, remainder taken from reference TRBV5-1 and TRBJ2-5, is KAGVTQTPRYLIKTRGQQVTLSCSPISGHRSVSWYQQTPGQGLQFLFEYFSETQRNKGNFPGRFSGRQFSNSRSEMNVSTLELGDSALYLCASRPQVGAETQYFGPGTRLLVL.

This clonotype was seen ten or more times. The J gene is TRBJ2-2, the V gene TRBV7-6, with D perhaps TRBD1 (6 bases). The germline V and J ends were trimmed by 10 bases and 5 bases, with 11 bases remaining between them. Germline lookup yields CDR1 SGHVS and CDR2 FNYEAQ. The CDR3 has 12 amino acids. CDR3 DNA: TGTGCCATCATTAGGGGGACCGGGGAGCTGTTTTTT. This gives the protein CAIIRGTGELFF. The full variable domain, with the rest looked up from reference TRBV7-6 and TRBJ2-2, is GAGVSQSPRYKVTKRGQDVALRCDPISGHVSLYWYRQALGQGPEFLTYFNYEAQQDKSGLPNDRFSAERPEGSISTLTIQRTEQRDSAMYRCAIIRGTGELFFGEGSRLTVL.

This clonotype was counted at least ten times. V and J are TRBV5-1 and TRBJ2-2; D perhaps matches TRBD2 (5 bases). Trimming pared 1 base from V and 1 base from J, leaving 11 bases between. The CDR3 runs to 16 residues. Germline V gene sequence: CDR1 SGHRS, CDR2 YFSETQ. The chain's CDR3 is CASSLLRAGNTGELFF. For the CDR3, the DNA is TGCGCCAGCAGCTTGTTGAGGGCGGGGAACACCGGGGAGCTGTTTTTT. The whole variable domain, remainder taken from reference TRBV5-1 and TRBJ2-2, is KAGVTQTPRYLIKTRGQQVTLSCSPISGHRSVSWYQQTPGQGLQFLFEYFSETQRNKGNFPGRFSGRQFSNSRSEMNVSTLELGDSALYLCASSLLRAGNTGELFFGEGSRLTVL.